The following is a T cell receptor (beta chain) sequence with its context. This sample also contains other DNA sequences that code for the same CDR3. This entry comes from a study of shared clonotypes between healthy human individuals. The junction had 3 bases not matched to a gene; V was cut back by 6 bases and J by 2 bases. The CDR3 contains 15 residues. Germline lookup yields CDR1 SNHLY and CDR2 FYNNEI. Methods used by the authors: Owing to the provision of junction-only sequences devoid of quality scores by immunoSEQ, filtering differed. Measured with immunoSEQ multiplex PCR; TCRdb has only the in-frame clones, and not every one. V, J and clone size reflect that table, while D and trimming were determined from the DNA. The table lists fewer than 850,000 clones, roughly 78% of them singletons.

Sequenced material: memory CD4+ T cells sorted from blood. As to subset: CD45RA-negative fraction. The chain combines TRBV2 with TRBJ2-2; 10 nucleotides align to TRBD2. The clonotype originates from a woman in her 30s in good health. CDR3 region: CASRRTSGNTGELFF. The DNA for the CDR3 is TGTGCCAGCAGGAGGACTAGCGGAAACACCGGGGAGCTGTTTTTT.